The 11 T cell receptor beta chains presented below share a single source sample, sequenced in a study of blood T cell repertoires in COVID-19. Sequencing used immunoSEQ multiplex PCR; TCRdb keeps in-frame clones, though not all of them. The data show 200,000 to 300,000 clones, with approximately 80% seen just once and 1.5% to 2% held by the top ten. The sequencing sample was made of peripheral blood. These receptors were obtained from a woman older than 75 with acute or convalescent COVID-19.

The V gene is TRBV5-6, the J gene TRBJ2-1; weak D call: TRBD1 (6 bases). V gave up 3 bases and J gave up 4 bases, with 17 bases separating them. Germline V CDR1 and CDR2: SGHDT, YYEEEE. The CDR3 runs 16 residues. For the CDR3, the DNA is TGTGCCAGCAGCTGGGGGCAGCGAGACATTTACAATGAGCAGTTCTTC. It translates to CASSWGQRDIYNEQFF. The variable domain in full, with the rest retrieved from reference TRBV5-6 and TRBJ2-1, is DAGVTQSPTHLIKTRGQQVTLRCSPKSGHDTVSWYQQALGQGPQFIFQYYEEEERQRGNFPDRFSGHQFPNYSSELNVNALLLGDSALYLCASSWGQRDIYNEQFFGPGTRLTVL.

V and J are TRBV5-1 and TRBJ2-5; 12 positions agree with TRBD2. The V and J ends lost 3 bases and 1 base, in that order; junction bases with no gene match: 4. The CDR3 runs 16 residues. In germline, CDR1 is SGHRS, CDR2 YFSETQ. The CDR3 is CASSSALAGGQETQYF. In nucleotides, the CDR3 is TGCGCCAGCAGCTCGGCACTAGCGGGGGGCCAAGAGACCCAGTACTTC. Supplemented by reference TRBV5-1 and TRBJ2-5, the full variable domain reads KAGVTQTPRYLIKTRGQQVTLSCSPISGHRSVSWYQQTPGQGLQFLFEYFSETQRNKGNFPGRFSGRQFSNSRSEMNVSTLELGDSALYLCASSSALAGGQETQYFGPGTRLLVL.

The gene calls are TRBV24-1 and TRBJ2-1, with TRBD2 matching over 11 bases. Germline V gene lookup returns CDR1 KGHDR and CDR2 SFDVKD. The CDR3 spans 14 residues. The trim removed 5 bases at V and 7 bases at J, leaving 3 bases unmatched. The CDR3 reads CATSVASGGNEQFF. CDR3 DNA: TGTGCCACCAGTGTTGCTAGCGGGGGGAATGAGCAGTTCTTC.

This rearrangement joins TRBV12-5 to TRBJ1-5, with 7 bases matching TRBD1. The CDR3 totals 14 residues. The J segment lost 6 bases and the V segment lost 6 bases, leaving 8 bases of the junction unmatched. Germline CDR1 LGHNT, CDR2 FRNRAP. CDR3 sequence reads: CASGALTGAQPQHF. Here the CDR3 DNA reads TGTGCTAGTGGCGCTCTTACAGGGGCTCAGCCCCAGCATTTT.

The chain uses TRBV6-1 and TRBJ2-4, with TRBD2 identical over 10 bases. The CDR3 consists of 18 residues. Germline assignment: CDR1 MNHNS and CDR2 SASEGT. V lost 2 bases, J lost 0 bases, and 7 bases stayed unmatched. This chain's CDR3 is CASSELVAGGLAKNIQYF. CDR3 in DNA: TGTGCCAGCAGTGAATTGGTAGCGGGAGGTCTAGCCAAAAACATTCAGTACTTC.

The chain has TRBV24-1 and TRBJ1-1; TRBD1 is a possible D gene (6 bases). V was cut by 2 bases and J by 0 bases, with 12 bases left in between. The CDR3 consists of 16 residues. CDR1 and CDR2 (germline): KGHDR, SFDVKD. CDR3 nucleotides: TGTGCCACCAGTGATTCCTCGACAGGCCTGAACACTGAAGCTTTCTTT. This gives the protein CATSDSSTGLNTEAFF.

With respect to this clone: A read error may account for a junction end that differs from germline. The gene calls are TRBV24-1 and TRBJ2-7, with a weak D call TRBD1 (6 bases). Germline V lookup: CDR1 KGHDR, CDR2 SFDVKD. The CDR3 loop spans 15 amino acids. CDR3 residues: CAASDHDRLSYEQYF. CDR3 coding DNA: TGTGCCGCCAGTGATCATGACAGGCTCTCCTACGAGCAGTACTTC.

The genes are TRBV6-2 or TRBV6-3 and TRBJ2-4, with TRBD1 identical over 9 bases. The CDR3 totals 16 residues. Per the germline V gene, CDR1 is MNHEY and CDR2 is SVGEGT. The junction had 13 bases not matched to a gene; V was cut back by 5 bases and J by 8 bases. As DNA, the CDR3 is TGTGCCAGCAGTGGCGGGACAGGGTCCACTCGGTACATTCAGTACTTC. Its protein is CASSGGTGSTRYIQYF.

The gene calls are TRBV6-5 and TRBJ2-1, with D unclear. This CDR3 is built from 12 residues. V was trimmed by 8 bases and J by 10 bases, leaving 15 bases between them. CDR1 and CDR2 (germline): MNHEY, SVGAGI. Here the CDR3 reads CASGFRKMEQFF. The CDR3, as DNA: TGTGCCAGCGGGTTCAGGAAGATGGAGCAGTTCTTC.

The count of this clone is one. The chain recombines TRBV5-5 with TRBJ1-6; D not certain. The CDR3 runs to 16 residues. Trimming left V 0 bases short and J 0 bases short, with 7 bases between. CDR1 is SGHKS, CDR2 YYEKEE, per germline (reference sequence). The CDR3 bases are TGTGCCAGCAGCTTGGTACAGAGCTCCTATAATTCACCCCTCCACTTT. Translation: CASSLVQSSYNSPLHF.

This clone was detected once. V usage is TRBV5-1 and J usage is TRBJ2-1; 9 nucleotides match TRBD1. The CDR3 has 19 amino acids. Germline V gives CDR1 SGHRS, CDR2 YFSETQ. V dropped 0 bases and J dropped 7; count of bases not matched to a gene: 17. The CDR3 protein is CASSLGDYVGQGVRNEQFF. The CDR3 coding sequence is TGCGCCAGCAGCTTGGGGGATTATGTGGGACAGGGTGTAAGGAATGAGCAGTTCTTC.